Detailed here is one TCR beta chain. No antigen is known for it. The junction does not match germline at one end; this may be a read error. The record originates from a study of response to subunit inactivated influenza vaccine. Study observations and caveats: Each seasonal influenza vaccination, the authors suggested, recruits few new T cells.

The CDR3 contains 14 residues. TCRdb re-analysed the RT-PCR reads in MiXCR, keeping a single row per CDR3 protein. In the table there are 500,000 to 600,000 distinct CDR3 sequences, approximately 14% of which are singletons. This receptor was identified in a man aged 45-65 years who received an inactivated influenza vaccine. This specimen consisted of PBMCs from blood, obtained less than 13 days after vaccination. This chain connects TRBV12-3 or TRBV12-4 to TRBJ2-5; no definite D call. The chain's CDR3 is CDSSFRRRQETQYF. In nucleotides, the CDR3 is TGTGACAGCAGTTTCCGGCGACGCCAAGAGACCCAGTACTTC.